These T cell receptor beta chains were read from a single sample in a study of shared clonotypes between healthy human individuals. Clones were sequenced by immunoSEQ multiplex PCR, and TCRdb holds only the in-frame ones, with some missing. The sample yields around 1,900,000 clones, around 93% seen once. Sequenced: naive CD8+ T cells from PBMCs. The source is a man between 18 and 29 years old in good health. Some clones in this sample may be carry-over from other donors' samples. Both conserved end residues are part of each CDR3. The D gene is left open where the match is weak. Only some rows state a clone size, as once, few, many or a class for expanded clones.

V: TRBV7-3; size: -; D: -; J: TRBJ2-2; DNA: TGTGCCAGCAGCTTAAACCCTAGTGTTGGCACCGGGGAGCTGTTTTTT; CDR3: CASSLNPSVGTGELFF
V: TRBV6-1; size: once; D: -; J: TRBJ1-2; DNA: TGTGCCAGCAGTGAATTGGGGCCGAATCCCGATTCAGCTAACTATGGCTACACCTTC; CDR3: CASSELGPNPDSANYGYTF
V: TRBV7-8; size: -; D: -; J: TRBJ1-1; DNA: TGTGCCAGCAGCCCCCGTGTGGAGCTGAACACTGAAGCTTTCTTT; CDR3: CASSPRVELNTEAFF
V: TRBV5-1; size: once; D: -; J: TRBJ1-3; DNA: TGCGCCAGCAGCTTGGGGTTGACGGGTGTGGGAAACACCATATATTTT; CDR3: CASSLGLTGVGNTIYF
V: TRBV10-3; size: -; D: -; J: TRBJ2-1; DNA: TGTGCCATCAGTGAACGGGACCCATCTTACAATGAGCAGTTCTTC; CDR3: CAISERDPSYNEQFF
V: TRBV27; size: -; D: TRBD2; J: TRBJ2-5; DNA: TGTGCCAGCAGCCTAACACTAGCGGTAGGCCAAGAGACCCAGTACTTC; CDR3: CASSLTLAVGQETQYF
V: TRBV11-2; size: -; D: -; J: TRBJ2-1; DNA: TGTGCCAGCAGCTTTAGCGGAGGGCGGTACAATGAGCAGTTCTTC; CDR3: CASSFSGGRYNEQFF
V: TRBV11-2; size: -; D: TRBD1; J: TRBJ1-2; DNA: TGTGCCAGCAGCTTAGACGGGACAGGGGTAAACTATGGCTACACCTTC; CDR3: CASSLDGTGVNYGYTF
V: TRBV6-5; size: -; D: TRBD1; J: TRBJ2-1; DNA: TGTGCCAGCAGACCGGACAGGGGAGGCTACAATGAGCAGTTCTTC; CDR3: CASRPDRGGYNEQFF
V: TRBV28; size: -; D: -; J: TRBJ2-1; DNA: TGTGCCAGCAGTTTGGAGGCGGCTAGCCAAAACAATGAGCAGTTCTTC; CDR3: CASSLEAASQNNEQFF
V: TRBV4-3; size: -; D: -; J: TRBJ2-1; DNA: TGCGCCAGCAGCCAAGATATCGGATACAATGAGCAGTTCTTC; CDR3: CASSQDIGYNEQFF